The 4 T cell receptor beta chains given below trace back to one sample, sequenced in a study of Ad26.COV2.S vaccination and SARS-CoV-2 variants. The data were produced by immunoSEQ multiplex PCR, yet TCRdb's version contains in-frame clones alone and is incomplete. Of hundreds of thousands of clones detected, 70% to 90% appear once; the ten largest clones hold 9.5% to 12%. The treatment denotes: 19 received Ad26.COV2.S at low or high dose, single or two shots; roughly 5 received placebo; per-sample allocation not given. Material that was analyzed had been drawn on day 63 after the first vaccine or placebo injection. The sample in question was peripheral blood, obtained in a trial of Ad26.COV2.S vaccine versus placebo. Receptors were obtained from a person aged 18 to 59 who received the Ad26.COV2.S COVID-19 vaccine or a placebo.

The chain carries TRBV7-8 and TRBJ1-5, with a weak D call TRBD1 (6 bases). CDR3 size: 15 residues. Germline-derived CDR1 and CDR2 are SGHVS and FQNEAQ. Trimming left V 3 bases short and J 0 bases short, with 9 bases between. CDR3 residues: CASSFRGGSNQPQHF. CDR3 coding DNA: TGTGCCAGCAGCTTTAGAGGGGGTAGCAATCAGCCCCAGCATTTT.

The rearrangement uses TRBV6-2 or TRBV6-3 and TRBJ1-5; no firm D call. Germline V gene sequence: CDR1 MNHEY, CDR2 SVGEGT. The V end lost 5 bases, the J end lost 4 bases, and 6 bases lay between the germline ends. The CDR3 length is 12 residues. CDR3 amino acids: CASSRLNQPQHF. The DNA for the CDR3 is TGTGCCAGCAGTCGCCTTAATCAGCCCCAGCATTTT.

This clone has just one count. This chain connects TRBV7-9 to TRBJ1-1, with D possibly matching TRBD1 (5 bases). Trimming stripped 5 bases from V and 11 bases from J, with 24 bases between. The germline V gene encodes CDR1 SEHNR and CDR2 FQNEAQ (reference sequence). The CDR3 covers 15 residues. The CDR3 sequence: CASSPPRVGELLAFF. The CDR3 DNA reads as TGTGCCAGCAGCCCTCCCAGGGTGGGGGAGTTGTTGGCTTTCTTT. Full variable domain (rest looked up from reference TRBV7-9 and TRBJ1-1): DTGVSQNPRHKITKRGQNVTFRCDPISEHNRLYWYRQTLGQGPEFLTYFQNEAQLEKSRLLSDRFSAERPKGSFSTLEIQRTEQGDSAMYLCASSPPRVGELLAFFGQGTRLTVV.

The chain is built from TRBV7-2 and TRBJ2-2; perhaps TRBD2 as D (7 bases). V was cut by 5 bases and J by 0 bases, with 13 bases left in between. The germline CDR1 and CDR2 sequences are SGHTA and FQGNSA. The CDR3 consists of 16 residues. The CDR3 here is CASSRRGTTNTGELFF. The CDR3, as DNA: TGTGCCAGCAGCCGTAGGGGGACTACGAACACCGGGGAGCTGTTTTTT.